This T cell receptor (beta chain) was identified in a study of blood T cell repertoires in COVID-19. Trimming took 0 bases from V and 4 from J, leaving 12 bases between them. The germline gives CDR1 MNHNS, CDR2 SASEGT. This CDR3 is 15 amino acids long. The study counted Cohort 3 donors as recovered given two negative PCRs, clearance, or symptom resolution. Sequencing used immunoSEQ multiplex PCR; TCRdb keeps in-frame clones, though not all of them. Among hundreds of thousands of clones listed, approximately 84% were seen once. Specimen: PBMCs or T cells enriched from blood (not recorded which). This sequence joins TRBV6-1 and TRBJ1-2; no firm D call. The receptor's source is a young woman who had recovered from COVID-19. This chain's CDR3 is CASSEAPDSIYGYTF. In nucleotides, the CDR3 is TGTGCCAGCAGTGAAGCCCCAGACTCAATCTATGGCTACACCTTC.